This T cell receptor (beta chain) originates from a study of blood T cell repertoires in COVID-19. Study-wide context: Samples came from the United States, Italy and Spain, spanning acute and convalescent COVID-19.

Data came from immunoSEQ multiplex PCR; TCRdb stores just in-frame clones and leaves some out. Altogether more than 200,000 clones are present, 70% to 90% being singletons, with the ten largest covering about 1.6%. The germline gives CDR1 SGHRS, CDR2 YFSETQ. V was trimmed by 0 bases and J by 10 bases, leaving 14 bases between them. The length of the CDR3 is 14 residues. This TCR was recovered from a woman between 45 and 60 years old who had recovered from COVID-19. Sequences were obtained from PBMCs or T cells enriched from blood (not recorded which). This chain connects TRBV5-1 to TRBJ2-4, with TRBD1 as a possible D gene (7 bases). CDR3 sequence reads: CASSLVGGGEIQYF. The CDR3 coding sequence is TGCGCCAGCAGCTTGGTTGGAGGGGGCGAAATTCAGTACTTC.